The TCR beta chain under discussion was sequenced for a study of shared clonotypes between healthy human individuals. General study results and limits: Clonotypes not shared had lower generation probabilities than those common to all four donors. Clonotype sharing among donors likely depends on sequencing depth.

Authors' data handling: Junction-only immunoSEQ data arrived without quality scores, meaning filtering differed. Generated by immunoSEQ multiplex PCR, the TCRdb table keeps only in-frame clones and is missing some. V, J and clone size are taken as reported in that table, and D and trimming were inferred from the DNA itself. The data hold around 2,000,000 clones, with around 93% observed a single time. This clone has just one count. What it recognizes is unknown. This CDR3 region has 15 residues. Germline lookup yields CDR1 MNHEY and CDR2 SMNVEV (reference sequence). V gave up 4 bases and J gave up 6 bases, with 16 bases separating them. Positive CCR7 selection of CD45RO-negative cells yielded the naive CD8 cells, and terminally differentiated effector memory CD45RA+ cells were excluded.

The sequence derives from a man aged 18 to 30 in good health. Some clones in this sample may be carry-over from other donors' samples. This rearrangement joins TRBV27 to TRBJ1-5, with D perhaps matching TRBD1 (5 bases). The sequenced sample was naive CD8+ T cells from PBMCs. The CDR3 DNA reads as TGTGCCAGCAGTTCGAATATAGGGGCGAGTCAGCCCCAGCATTTT. It encodes CASSSNIGASQPQHF.